The 26 T cell receptor beta chains given below trace back to one sample, sequenced in a study of glioma-infiltrating T cells. Using RNA template, CDR3s of TCR alpha and beta were amplified with iRepertoire arm-PCR. In TCRdb, the multiplex PCR reads were re-called with MiXCR into one record per CDR3 protein. The data hold 100,000 to 150,000 distinct CDR3 sequences, with approximately 24% observed a single time. The sequenced sample was glioma tissue, nonneoplastic brain tissue, or PBMCs (not recorded which). The receptors originated from a human donor with low-grade glioma or glioblastoma, undergoing nonglioma brain surgery, or in good health (not recorded which).

This clonotype has ten or more counts. The rearrangement uses TRBV28 and TRBJ2-1, with 7 bases that match TRBD2. Per the germline V gene, CDR1 is MDHEN and CDR2 is SYDVKM. Germline trimming cut 4 bases from V and 10 bases from J; bases unmatched to any gene: 4. The CDR3 sequence is 12 residues long. The CDR3 nucleotides read TGTGCCAGCAGTTATGGGGGGGGAGAGCAGTTCTTC. Translating gives CASSYGGGEQFF.

There are a few counts of this clonotype. The gene calls are TRBV15 and TRBJ2-7; D is possibly TRBD1 (6 bases). The CDR3 contains 14 residues. Per the germline V gene, CDR1 is LNHNV and CDR2 is YYDKDF (reference sequence). Trimming left V 2 bases short and J 1 base short, with 9 bases between. In DNA, the CDR3 is TGTGCCACCAGCAGAATAGGGGGTTCCTACGAGCAGTACGTC. It is translated as CATSRIGGSYEQYV.

The chain employs TRBV5-1 and TRBJ1-1, with D possibly matching TRBD1 (6 bases). V was clipped by 5 bases and J by 0 bases, with 11 bases between them. CDR3 size: 14 residues. The germline gives CDR1 SGHRS, CDR2 YFSETQ. CDR3 nucleotides: TGCGCCAGCAGACAGGGTTCGCTGAACACTGAAGCTTTCTTT. Protein: CASRQGSLNTEAFF.

The chain employs TRBV5-1 and TRBJ2-3, with a possible D match to TRBD1 (6 bases). V dropped 4 bases and J dropped 2 bases, with 17 bases sitting between them. The CDR3 is made up of 16 amino acids. CDR1 SGHRS and CDR2 YFSETQ come from the germline V gene. The CDR3 region is CASSRGTSFDTDTQYF. CDR3 bases: TGCGCCAGCAGCAGGGGGACGAGCTTTGACACAGATACGCAGTATTTT.

V and J are TRBV24-1 and TRBJ2-5; no firm D call. V lost 3 bases and J 0 bases, leaving 4 bases between the germline ends. Germline V gene lookup returns CDR1 KGHDR and CDR2 SFDVKD. The CDR3 has 13 amino acids. The CDR3, as DNA: TGTGCCACCAGTGATGTGGACCAAGAGACCCAGTACTTC. The encoded protein is CATSDVDQETQYF.

This clonotype was picked up a small number of times. This chain joins TRBV6-6 and TRBJ1-1; no reliable D call. Trimming pared 6 bases from V and 7 bases from J, leaving 9 bases between. There are 11 residues in the CDR3. Germline-derived CDR1 and CDR2 are MNHNY and SVGAGI (reference sequence). The CDR3 DNA reads TGTGCCAGCAGCCGCCGACTTGAAGCTTTCTTT. Translating gives CASSRRLEAFF.

This clonotype was found a few times. The CDR3 loop is CASRTGAREKLFF. The CDR3, as DNA: TGTGCCAGCCGGACAGGGGCGAGAGAAAAACTGTTTTTT. The chain carries TRBV12-3 or TRBV12-4 and TRBJ1-4, with TRBD1 matching 9 bases. The CDR3 sequence is 13 residues long. With V trimmed by 8 bases and J by 8 bases, 6 bases remained unmatched.

At least ten counts were recorded for this clonotype. The chain has TRBV20-1 and TRBJ1-2; D might be TRBD1 (5 bases). Looked up from germline, CDR1 is DFQATT and CDR2 is SNEGSKA (reference sequence). V lost 5 bases, J lost 4 bases, and 8 bases lay in between. The CDR3 consists of 11 residues. For the CDR3, the DNA is TGCAGTGCTTTCGACAGCTATGGCTACACCTTC. Its translation: CSAFDSYGYTF.

The table lists this clonotype with a few counts. V usage is TRBV14 and J usage is TRBJ1-4; D is undetermined. CDR1 is SGHDN, CDR2 FVKESK, per germline. The V end lost 0 bases, the J end lost 5 bases, and 10 bases lay between the germline ends. The CDR3 contains 15 residues. The CDR3 nucleotides read TGTGCCAGCAGCCAAGATATAGGGTCCAATGAAAAACTGTTTTTT. Its translation: CASSQDIGSNEKLFF.

This clonotype was detected many times. The gene calls are TRBV20-1 and TRBJ2-2; 8 nucleotides line up with TRBD2. Germline lookup yields CDR1 DFQATT and CDR2 SNEGSKA (reference sequence). The CDR3 loop spans 17 amino acids. V dropped 0 bases and J dropped 0; count of bases not matched to a gene: 6. The CDR3 DNA follows: TGCAGTGCTAGAGATCTCAAGCGGGAGCCGAACACCGGGGAGCTGTTTTTT. Amino acid sequence: CSARDLKREPNTGELFF.

This clonotype was counted ten times or more. The J gene is TRBJ2-1, the V gene TRBV7-9; 8 positions agree with TRBD2. Trimming cost V 5 bases and J 8 bases; bases outside gene matches: 5. Germline CDR1 is SEHNR and CDR2 is FQNEAQ (reference sequence). This CDR3 comprises 13 residues. The CDR3 region has the DNA TGTGCCAGCAGCCCTGGACTAGCCGATGAGCAGTTCTTC. Protein product: CASSPGLADEQFF. Drawing the rest from reference TRBV7-9 and TRBJ2-1, the complete variable domain is DTGVSQNPRHKITKRGQNVTFRCDPISEHNRLYWYRQTLGQGPEFLTYFQNEAQLEKSRLLSDRFSAERPKGSFSTLEIQRTEQGDSAMYLCASSPGLADEQFFGPGTRLTVL.

This clonotype was found a few times. This chain uses TRBV7-3 with TRBJ2-1, with 8 bases fitting TRBD1. This CDR3 spans 16 amino acids. Per germline, CDR1 SGHTA and CDR2 FQGTGA. The ends lost 5 bases at V and 7 bases at J; junction bases unmatched: 13. The DNA of the CDR3 is TGTGCCAGCAGCCCGCAGGGACAGGTCGGGAGAAATGAGCAGTTCTTC. The encoded protein is CASSPQGQVGRNEQFF.

This clonotype has a handful of counts. The chain is built from TRBV6-1 and TRBJ2-5, with D tentatively TRBD2 (6 bases). The CDR3 loop spans 15 amino acids. Germline lookup yields CDR1 MNHNS and CDR2 SASEGT. The germline V and J ends were trimmed by 7 bases and 2 bases, with 17 bases remaining between them. The CDR3 DNA sequence: TGTGCCAGCAATCGGGCGGGGCGAACGCAAGAGACCCAGTACTTC. Protein: CASNRAGRTQETQYF.

The chain carries TRBV19 and TRBJ1-1; D unresolved. Germline values: CDR1 LNHDA, CDR2 SQIVND (reference sequence). This CDR3 contains 15 residues. V lost 1 base, J lost 0 bases, and 9 bases lay in between. DNA of the CDR3: TGTGCCAGTAGTATAGGGTTTCCAGTGAACACTGAAGCTTTCTTT. Its protein product is CASSIGFPVNTEAFF.

As regards this clonotype: Germline is not matched at one junction end, which may reflect a read error. The genes are TRBV7-6 and TRBJ2-2, with 7 bases identical to TRBD1. The CDR3 sequence is 13 residues long. Germline V gene data show CDR1 as SGHVS and CDR2 as FNYEAQ. CDR3 nucleotides: TGTGCTAGCAGGTCGACAGGGTCCGGGGAGCTGTTTTTT. This translates into CASRSTGSGELFF.

Concerning this clonotype itself: It may be a read error: a sequence one base away is much more abundant. V gene TRBV20-1 combines with J gene TRBJ2-3; D is possibly TRBD1 or TRBD2 (5 bases each). This CDR3 has 14 amino acids. From germline, CDR1 is DFQATT and CDR2 SNEGSKA (reference sequence). The CDR3 DNA follows: TGCAGTGCTAGGTCGGGGCGTAGCACAGATGCGCAGTATTTT. As protein: CSARSGRSTDAQYF.

The chain carries TRBV28 and TRBJ1-2, with 8 nucleotides matching TRBD1. CDR1 is MDHEN and CDR2 is SYDVKM in the germline V gene. V was clipped by 3 bases and J by 2 bases; unmatched bases: 2. The CDR3 sequence is 14 residues long. The CDR3 sequence is CASSFQGANYGYTF. CDR3 DNA: TGTGCCAGCAGTTTTCAGGGGGCGAACTATGGCTACACCTTC.

A note on this clonotype: At one end the junction does not follow the germline gene, possibly because of a read error. The CDR3 bases are TGTGCCAGCAGTTTTACGGGGGCATGGACTGGAGCTTTCTTT. It encodes CASSFTGAWTGAFF. The genes are TRBV6-6 and TRBJ1-1, with D possibly TRBD1 on 6 matching bases. This CDR3 is 14 amino acids long. The germline gives CDR1 MNHNY, CDR2 SVGAGI (reference sequence).

The rearrangement uses TRBV7-9 and TRBJ2-3; 10 positions match TRBD2. The CDR3 runs 16 residues. V trimming: 2 bases; J trimming: 3 bases; junction bases outside the gene matches: 5. Germline loops: CDR1 SEHNR, CDR2 FQNEAQ (reference sequence). In DNA, the CDR3 is TGTGCCAGCAGCTTATATCTAGCGGGGGTGACAGATACGCAGTATTTT. It is translated as CASSLYLAGVTDTQYF.

This clonotype was recorded at least ten times. The chain has TRBV7-2 and TRBJ2-7, with D perhaps matching TRBD1 (5 bases). The V end lost 5 bases, the J end lost 13 bases, and 18 bases lay between the germline ends. Looked up from germline, CDR1 is SGHTA and CDR2 is FQGNSA. This CDR3 has 12 residues. CDR3 DNA sequence: TGTGCCAGCAGCCCACCCGGGCAGGGCCTCTACGTC. It codes for CASSPPGQGLYV.

The chain carries TRBV6-1 and TRBJ1-1; tentative D call: TRBD1 (5 bases). The V end lost 5 bases, the J end lost 4 bases, and 11 bases lay between the germline ends. The CDR3 contains 13 residues. In germline, CDR1 is MNHNS, CDR2 SASEGT. The CDR3: CASSPRGRTEAFF. In DNA form, the CDR3 reads TGTGCCAGCAGTCCGAGGGGTCGCACTGAAGCTTTCTTT.

On this clonotype itself: A read error may be the cause here, since a much bigger clone is one base away. Here the CDR3 omits its conserved ending phenylalanine or tryptophan, so a read error is the likely source. The chain combines TRBV6-1 with TRBJ2-5; the match to TRBD2 covers 11 bases. The CDR3 loop spans 17 amino acids. V lost 10 bases to trimming and J lost 5 bases; unmatched junction nucleotides: 18. The germline V gene encodes CDR1 MNHNS and CDR2 SASEGT. DNA of the CDR3: TGTGCCATCTATAACCGCGGGCTAGCGGGGGGAAGGGAGACCCAGTACTCC. This translates into CAIYNRGLAGGRETQYS.

This clonotype appeared a single time. This chain uses TRBV11-2 with TRBJ2-3; D not resolved. With 5 bases removed from V and 2 bases from J, the gap between germline ends came to 11 bases. CDR1 and CDR2 from the germline V gene are SGHAT and FQNNGV. The CDR3 extends over 14 amino acids. CDR3 loop: CASSPGPYTDTQYF. The CDR3 region has the DNA TGTGCCAGCAGCCCCGGGCCCTACACAGATACGCAGTATTTT. Complete variable domain (other parts from reference TRBV11-2 and TRBJ2-3): EAGVAQSPRYKIIEKRQSVAFWCNPISGHATLYWYQQILGQGPKLLIQFQNNGVVDDSQLPKDRFSAERLKGVDSTLKIQPAKLEDSAVYLCASSPGPYTDTQYFGPGTRLTVL.

This clonotype was detected only a few times. The chain carries TRBV7-9 and TRBJ1-1, with 7 bases identical to TRBD1. Germline loops: CDR1 SEHNR, CDR2 FQNEAQ (reference sequence). CDR3 length: 14 amino acids. V trimming: 5 bases; J trimming: 9 bases; junction bases outside the gene matches: 12. The CDR3 nucleotides are TGTGCCAGCAGCCCCGACCCTGACAGGGAGAAAGCTTTCTTT. The encoded protein is CASSPDPDREKAFF.

The genes are TRBV6-2 or TRBV6-3 and TRBJ2-7; D might be TRBD1 or TRBD2, each matching 5 bases. Germline assignment: CDR1 MNHEY and CDR2 SVGEGT. The CDR3 has 12 residues. The chain's CDR3 is CASSQGVYGQYV. The CDR3 DNA reads TGTGCCAGCAGCCAGGGAGTTTACGGGCAGTACGTC.

The chain employs TRBV29-1 and TRBJ2-3; D is unclear. Germline assignment: CDR1 SQVTM and CDR2 ANQGSEA. V was trimmed by 4 bases and J by 0 bases, leaving 17 bases between them. This CDR3 is built from 16 residues. The CDR3 DNA reads as TGCAGCGTTGGGGTTTGGATCGGCAGTAGCACAGATACGCAGTATTTT. It translates to CSVGVWIGSSTDTQYF.